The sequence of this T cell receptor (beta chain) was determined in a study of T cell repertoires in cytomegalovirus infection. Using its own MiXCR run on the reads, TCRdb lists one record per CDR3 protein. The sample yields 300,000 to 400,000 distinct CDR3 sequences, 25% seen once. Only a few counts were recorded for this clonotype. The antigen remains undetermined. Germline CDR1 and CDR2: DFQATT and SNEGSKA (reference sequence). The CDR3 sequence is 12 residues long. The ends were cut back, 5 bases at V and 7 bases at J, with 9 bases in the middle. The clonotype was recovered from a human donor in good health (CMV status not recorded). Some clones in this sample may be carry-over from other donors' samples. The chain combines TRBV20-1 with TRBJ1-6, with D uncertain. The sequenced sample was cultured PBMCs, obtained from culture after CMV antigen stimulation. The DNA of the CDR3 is TGCAGTGCTGTCGGAGGAAATTCACCCCTCCACTTT. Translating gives CSAVGGNSPLHF.